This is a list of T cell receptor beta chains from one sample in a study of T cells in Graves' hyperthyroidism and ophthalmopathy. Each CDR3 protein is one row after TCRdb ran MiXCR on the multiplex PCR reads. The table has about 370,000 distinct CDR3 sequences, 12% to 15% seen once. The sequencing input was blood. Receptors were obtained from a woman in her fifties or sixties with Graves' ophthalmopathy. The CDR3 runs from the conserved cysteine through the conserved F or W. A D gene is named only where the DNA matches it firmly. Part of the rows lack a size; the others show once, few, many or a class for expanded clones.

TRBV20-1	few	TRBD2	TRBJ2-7	CSATSGRATEQYF	TGCAGTGCTACTAGCGGGAGGGCCACAGAGCAGTACTTC
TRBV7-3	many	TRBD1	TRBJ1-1	CASSLTGGANTEAFF	TGTGCCAGCAGCCTTACAGGGGGCGCGAACACTGAAGCTTTCTTT
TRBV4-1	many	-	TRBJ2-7	CASSQDGETRSYEQYF	TGCGCCAGCAGCCAAGATGGTGAGACAAGGTCCTACGAGCAGTACTTC
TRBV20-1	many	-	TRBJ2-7	CSARDGGSGIYEQYF	TGCAGTGCTAGAGATGGTGGTAGCGGAATCTACGAGCAGTACTTC
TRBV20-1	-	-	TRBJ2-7	CSARTTGADSYEQYF	TGCAGTGCTAGAACCACCGGGGCCGACTCCTACGAGCAGTACTTC
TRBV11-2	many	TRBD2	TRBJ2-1	CASSFSPSGSSYNEQFF	TGTGCCAGCAGCTTTAGCCCCAGCGGGAGCTCCTACAATGAGCAGTTCTTC
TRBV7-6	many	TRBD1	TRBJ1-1	CASSLGQGHTEAFF	TGTGCCAGCAGCTTAGGACAGGGTCACACTGAAGCTTTCTTT
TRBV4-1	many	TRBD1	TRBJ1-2	CASSQEPGQGAWGYTF	TGCGCCAGCAGCCAAGAACCCGGACAGGGGGCATGGGGCTACACCTTC
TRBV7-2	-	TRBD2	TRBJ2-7	CASSSLTGTSDFEQYF	TGCGCCAGCAGCTCACTCACCGGGACTAGCGACTTCGAGCAGTACTTC
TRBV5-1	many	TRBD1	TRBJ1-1	CASRQSSGTGNTEAFF	TGCGCCAGCAGGCAATCCTCCGGGACAGGGAACACTGAAGCTTTCTTT
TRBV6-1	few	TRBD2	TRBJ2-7	CASRQRGTRTSAYEQYF	TGTGCCAGCAGACAAAGAGGGACTAGGACCTCCGCCTACGAGCAGTACTTC
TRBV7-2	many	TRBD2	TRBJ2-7	CASSLWREYEQYF	TGTGCCAGCAGCTTATGGCGGGAGTACGAGCAGTACTTC
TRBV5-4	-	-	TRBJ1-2	CASSLVRESYGYTF	TGTGCCAGCAGCTTGGTTCGGGAGAGCTATGGCTACACCTTC
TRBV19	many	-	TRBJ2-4	CASSIVAVAKNIQYF	TGTGCCAGTAGTATAGTAGCTGTAGCCAAAAACATTCAGTACTTC
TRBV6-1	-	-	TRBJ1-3	CASSRDQYGGNTIYF	TGTGCCAGCAGTCGAGATCAGTACGGAGGAAACACCATATATTTT
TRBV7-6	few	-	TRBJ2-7	CASSLGSLSSYEQYF	TGTGCCAGCAGCTTAGGTTCCCTGAGCTCCTACGAGCAGTACTTC
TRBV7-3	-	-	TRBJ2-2	CASSPQLVGVIGELFF	TGTGCCAGCAGTCCCCAACTAGTGGGAGTTATCGGGGAGCTGTTTTTT
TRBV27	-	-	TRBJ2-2	CASRSYRVHGTGELFF	TGTGCCAGCAGAAGCTACAGGGTCCATGGGACCGGGGAGCTGTTTTTT
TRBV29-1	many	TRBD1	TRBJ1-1	CSVEGGRNTEAFF	TGCAGCGTGGAAGGGGGCCGGAACACTGAAGCTTTCTTT
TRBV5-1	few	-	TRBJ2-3	CASSSGLPSTDAQYF	TGCGCCAGCAGCTCTGGACTACCTAGCACAGATGCGCAGTATTTT
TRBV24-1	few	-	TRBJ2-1	CATSDSTLGVAYNEQFF	TGTGCCACCAGTGATTCTACGTTGGGGGTAGCCTACAATGAGCAGTTCTTC
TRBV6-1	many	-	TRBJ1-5	CASKARRSNQPQHF	TGTGCCAGCAAAGCAAGGCGGAGCAATCAGCCCCAGCATTTT
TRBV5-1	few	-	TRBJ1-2	CASSSAGQTNYGYTF	TGCGCCAGCAGCTCCGCCGGGCAAACGAACTATGGCTACACCTTC
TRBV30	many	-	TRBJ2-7	CAWSVLRDHEQYF	TGTGCCTGGAGTGTATTAAGGGATCACGAGCAGTACTTC
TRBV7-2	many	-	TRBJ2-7	CASSLAGVDEQYF	TGTGCCAGCAGCTTAGCTGGGGTTGACGAGCAGTACTTC
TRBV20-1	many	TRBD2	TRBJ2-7	CSARDAGLASYEQYF	TGCAGTGCTAGAGACGCGGGACTAGCATCCTACGAGCAGTACTTC
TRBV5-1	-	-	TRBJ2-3	CASSNPSTDTQYF	TGCGCCAGCAGCAACCCTAGCACAGATACGCAGTATTTT
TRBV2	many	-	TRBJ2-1	CASKLRSGNEQFF	TGTGCCAGCAAACTTCGGTCGGGGAATGAGCAGTTCTTC
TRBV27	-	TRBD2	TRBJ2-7	CASSLYTPGASGRGEQYF	TGTGCCAGCAGTTTATACACCCCTGGGGCTAGCGGGAGGGGCGAGCAGTACTTC
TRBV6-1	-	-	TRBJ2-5	CASNVGFQETQYF	TGTGCCAGCAATGTGGGCTTCCAAGAGACCCAGTACTTC
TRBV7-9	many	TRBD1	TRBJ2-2	CASSLGQGTGELFF	TGTGCCAGCAGCCTTGGACAGGGGACCGGGGAGCTGTTTTTT
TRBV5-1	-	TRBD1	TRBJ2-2	CASSGQGFSTGELFF	TGCGCCAGCAGCGGACAGGGGTTCTCCACCGGGGAGCTGTTTTTT
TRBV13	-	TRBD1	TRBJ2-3	CASSTKTTGTGSADTQYF	TGTGCCAGCAGCACCAAAACCACCGGGACAGGGAGTGCAGATACGCAGTATTTT
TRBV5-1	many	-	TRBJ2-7	CASSLGPQGYEQYF	TGCGCCAGCAGCTTGGGACCCCAGGGCTACGAGCAGTACTTC
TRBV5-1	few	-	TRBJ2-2	CASSLMGRPEGELFF	TGCGCCAGCAGCTTGATGGGACGACCTGAGGGGGAGCTGTTTTTT
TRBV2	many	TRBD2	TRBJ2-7	CASSEALGGRVAYEQYF	TGTGCCAGCAGTGAAGCGCTTGGCGGGAGAGTCGCCTACGAGCAGTACTTC
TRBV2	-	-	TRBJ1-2	CACSEGGGVQGGYTF	TGTGCCTGCAGTGAAGGGGGAGGGGTTCAGGGTGGCTACACCTTC
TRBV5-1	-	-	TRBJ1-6	CASSPDRTANSPLHF	TGCGCCAGCAGTCCAGATCGAACAGCTAATTCACCCCTCCACTTT
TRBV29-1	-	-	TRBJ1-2	CSVEPRHSPSYGYTF	TGCAGCGTTGAGCCCAGACACAGCCCTTCCTATGGCTACACCTTC
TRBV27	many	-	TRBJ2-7	CASSLKWQGSYEQYF	TGTGCCAGCAGTTTAAAGTGGCAGGGCTCCTACGAGCAGTACTTC
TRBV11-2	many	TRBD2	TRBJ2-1	CASRRLGGEQFF	TGTGCCAGCAGGCGTTTGGGGGGGGAGCAGTTCTTC
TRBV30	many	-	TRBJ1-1	CAWSVGFEAFF	TGTGCCTGGAGTGTGGGCTTTGAAGCTTTCTTT
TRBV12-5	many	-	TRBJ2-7	CASGPRDTAYEQYF	TGTGCTAGTGGTCCACGGGACACGGCCTACGAGCAGTACTTC
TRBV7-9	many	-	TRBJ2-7	CASSLSRDPYEQYF	TGTGCCAGCAGCTTATCCAGGGACCCCTACGAGCAGTACTTC
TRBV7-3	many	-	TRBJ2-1	CASSLRDTYSYNEQFF	TGTGCCAGCAGCCTCCGGGACACCTATTCGTACAATGAGCAGTTCTTC
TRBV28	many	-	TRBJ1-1	CASIRTVNTEAFF	TGTGCCAGCATCCGGACGGTGAACACTGAAGCTTTCTTT
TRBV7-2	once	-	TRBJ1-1	CASSLGGPTTEAFF	TGTGCCAGCAGCTTAGGAGGACCGACCACTGAAGCTTTCTTT
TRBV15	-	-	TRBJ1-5	CATSSRSRNSNQPQHF	TGTGCCACCAGCTCGAGATCACGGAATAGCAATCAGCCCCAGCATTTT